This passage covers 2 T cell receptor beta chains from one sample sequenced in a study of early T cells in non-severe SARS-CoV-2 infection. In TCRdb, the 5' RACE reads were re-called with MiXCR into one record per CDR3 protein. The table lists 35,000 to 45,000 distinct CDR3 sequences, 12% of them singletons. The source material was whole blood. Every receptor here comes from an adult who was a healthcare worker with PCR-confirmed SARS-CoV-2 infection or an uninfected control (not recorded which).

As regards this clonotype: Being one base from a much bigger clone, this may be a read error. Here the CDR3 reads CSAITGGNTEAFF. The CDR3 DNA is TGCAGTGCGATAACGGGGGGGAACACTGAAGCTTTCTTT. The rearrangement links TRBV20-1 to TRBJ1-1, with D possibly matching TRBD1 (5 bases). The germline V gene has CDR1 DFQATT and CDR2 SNEGSKA (reference sequence). The ends were cut back, 6 bases at V and 1 base at J, with 12 bases in the middle. This CDR3 has 13 amino acids.

This clonotype was detected many times. This chain connects TRBV29-1 to TRBJ2-1; D may be TRBD1 or TRBD2 (5 bases each). The CDR3 sequence is 12 residues long. CDR1 is SQVTM and CDR2 is ANQGSEA in the germline V gene. V lost 4 bases to trimming and J lost 6 bases, with 10 bases between them. CDR3 DNA sequence: TGCAGCGTTGTTGAGGGGATCAATGAGCAGTTCTTC. Encoded protein: CSVVEGINEQFF.